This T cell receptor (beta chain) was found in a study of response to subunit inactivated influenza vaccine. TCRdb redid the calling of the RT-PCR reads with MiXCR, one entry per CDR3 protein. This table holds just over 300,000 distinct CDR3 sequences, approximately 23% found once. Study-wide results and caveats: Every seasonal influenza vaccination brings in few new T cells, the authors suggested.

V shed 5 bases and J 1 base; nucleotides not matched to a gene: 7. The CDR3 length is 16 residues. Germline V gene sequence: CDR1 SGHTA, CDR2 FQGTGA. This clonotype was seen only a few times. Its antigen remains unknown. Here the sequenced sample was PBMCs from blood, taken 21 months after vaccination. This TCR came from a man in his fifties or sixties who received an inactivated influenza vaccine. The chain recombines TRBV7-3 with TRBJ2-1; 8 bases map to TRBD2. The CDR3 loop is CASSLYGGESYNEQFF. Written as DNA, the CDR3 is TGTGCCAGCAGCCTTTACGGGGGGGAGTCCTACAATGAGCAGTTCTTC.